Listed here are 5 T cell receptor beta chains from one sample, sequenced in a study of shared clonotypes between healthy human individuals. Clones were read by immunoSEQ multiplex PCR, and TCRdb kept only the in-frame ones, dropping some. The sample carries around 2.1 million clones, under 97% recorded once. The material sequenced was naive CD4+ T cells sorted from blood. Noted subset: CD45RA+ positively selected. The receptors derive from a man between 18 and 29 years old in good health.

The chain recombines TRBV5-6 with TRBJ1-2; tentatively, D is TRBD1 (5 bases). The germline gives CDR1 SGHDT, CDR2 YYEEEE. The CDR3 runs to 16 residues. Trimming cost V 0 bases and J 1 base, with 13 bases left between them. CDR3 in DNA: TGTGCCAGCAGCTTGGCCGGAGGGGCTCTTAACTATGGCTACACCTTC. This codes for CASSLAGGALNYGYTF. Supplemented by reference TRBV5-6 and TRBJ1-2, the full variable domain reads DAGVTQSPTHLIKTRGQQVTLRCSPKSGHDTVSWYQQALGQGPQFIFQYYEEEERQRGNFPDRFSGHQFPNYSSELNVNALLLGDSALYLCASSLAGGALNYGYTFGSGTRLTVV.

Comments on this clone: Additional DNA sequences in this sample encode the identical CDR3. The V and J genes are TRBV6-5 and TRBJ1-6; D uncertain. The germline V gene encodes CDR1 MNHEY and CDR2 SVGAGI. The germline V and J ends were trimmed by 4 bases and 7 bases, with 14 bases remaining between them. This CDR3 has 15 amino acids. DNA for the CDR3: TGTGCCAGCAGTTCCCCCGGGTCCTCGAATTCACCCCTCCACTTT. Translation gives CASSSPGSSNSPLHF.

Worth noting for this clone: A junction boundary mismatches the germline segment, possibly from a read error. The chain is built from TRBV5-1 and TRBJ1-1; tentatively, D is TRBD1 (5 bases). Per the germline V gene, CDR1 is SGHRS and CDR2 is YFSETQ. CDR3 length equals 13 residues. In DNA, the CDR3 is TGCGCCAGCAGATTGGGACGGGGCACTGAAGCTTTCTTT. It yields the protein CASRLGRGTEAFF.

The count of this clone is one. The V call is TRBV6-1, the J call TRBJ2-7, with D perhaps matching TRBD2 (7 bases). This CDR3 contains 14 residues. With 4 bases removed from V and 2 bases from J, the gap between germline ends came to 12 bases. Germline CDR1 MNHNS, CDR2 SASEGT. The CDR3 nucleotides read TGTGCCAGCAGTGTGGGGGGGGCAACCTACGAGCAGTACTTC. Its translation: CASSVGGATYEQYF.

The V gene is TRBV5-4, the J gene TRBJ2-1; 7 bases match TRBD2. V gave up 7 bases and J gave up 5 bases; unmatched junction bases: 12. The length of the CDR3 is 15 residues. The germline V gene has CDR1 SGHNT and CDR2 YYREEE (reference sequence). The CDR3 is CASGLGRNINNEQFF. CDR3 DNA sequence: TGTGCCAGCGGACTAGGCAGGAATATCAACAATGAGCAGTTCTTC.